Listed below are T cell receptor beta chains from one sample, sequenced in a study of blood T cell repertoires in COVID-19. The table came from immunoSEQ multiplex PCR; TCRdb's copy has only in-frame clones and leaves some out. The table has under 200,000 clones, approximately 85% seen once; the top ten hold 9.8%. Sequenced sample: peripheral blood. The receptors shown here come from a woman aged 80 or over with acute or convalescent COVID-19. CDR3s include the opening cysteine and the closing phenylalanine or tryptophan. D genes are given only for firm matches. The size of a clone is reported for some rows only, either as once, few or many, or as a class for expanded clones.

TRBV5-6	.	TRBJ1-2	TRBD1	CASTLFDRDDYGYTF	TGTGCCAGCACCCTCTTCGACAGGGACGACTATGGCTACACCTTC
TRBV7-2	.	TRBJ2-1	TRBD1	CASSLLGTGGHYNEQFF	TGTGCCAGCAGCTTGCTAGGGACAGGGGGCCATTACAATGAGCAGTTCTTC
TRBV3-1/TRBV3-2	once	TRBJ1-2	.	CASSPGGPYGYTF	TGTGCCAGCAGCCCGGGCGGGCCCTATGGCTACACCTTC
TRBV27	.	TRBJ2-3	TRBD2	CASSWTSGGVPADTQYF	TGTGCCAGCAGTTGGACTAGCGGGGGGGTCCCCGCAGATACGCAGTATTTT
TRBV5-1	once	TRBJ1-1	TRBD1	CASSTGQGLTEAFF	TGCGCCAGCAGCACGGGACAGGGGCTCACTGAAGCTTTCTTT
TRBV2	.	TRBJ2-1	.	CASSETAGHNEQFF	TGTGCCAGCAGTGAAACGGCGGGGCACAATGAGCAGTTCTTC
TRBV7-9	few	TRBJ2-3	TRBD1	CASSSRGTGIPDTQYF	TGTGCCAGCAGCTCCCGTGGGACAGGGATCCCAGATACGCAGTATTTT
TRBV28	.	TRBJ1-1	.	CASRRQWDNTEAFF	TGTGCCAGCAGAAGACAGTGGGATAACACTGAAGCTTTCTTT
TRBV6-5	.	TRBJ1-1	.	CASSYGRNTEAFF	TGTGCCAGCAGTTACGGGCGGAACACTGAAGCTTTCTTT
TRBV10-3	.	TRBJ1-1	TRBD1	CATGQGLNTEAFF	TGTGCCACTGGACAGGGACTGAACACTGAAGCTTTCTTT
TRBV18	once	TRBJ1-3	.	CASSPVQGTSGNTIYF	TGTGCCAGCTCACCTGTACAGGGAACGTCTGGAAACACCATATATTTT
TRBV5-1	.	TRBJ2-5	.	CASSLGSRGQETQYF	TGCGCCAGCAGCTTGGGATCCAGGGGCCAAGAGACCCAGTACTTC
TRBV7-9	.	TRBJ1-2	TRBD1	CASSPPDREGGYTF	TGTGCCAGCAGCCCACCGGACAGGGAGGGCGGCTACACCTTC
TRBV4-1	.	TRBJ2-2	TRBD2	CASSQVQSAGVTGELFF	TGCGCCAGCAGCCAAGTTCAGTCCGCGGGAGTTACCGGGGAGCTGTTTTTT
TRBV29-1	.	TRBJ1-5	TRBD1	CSVRDRGHGQPQHF	TGCAGCGTTCGGGACAGGGGGCATGGTCAGCCCCAGCATTTT
TRBV7-9	.	TRBJ1-4	.	CASSLGQGYEKLFF	TGTGCCAGCAGCTTAGGGCAGGGCTACGAAAAACTGTTTTTT
TRBV27	once	TRBJ2-4	.	CASSLKSGAKNIQYF	TGTGCCAGCAGTTTAAAGTCGGGGGCCAAAAACATTCAGTACTTC
TRBV30	few	TRBJ2-7	TRBD2	CAWGTSGYEQYF	TGTGCCTGGGGGACTAGCGGCTACGAGCAGTACTTC
TRBV10-3	.	TRBJ2-6	.	CAISESRAGHGVSGANVLTF	TGTGCCATCAGTGAGTCCCGAGCAGGACATGGGGTATCTGGGGCCAACGTCCTGACTTTC
TRBV2	.	TRBJ2-5	.	CATRGGETQYF	TGTGCCACCAGAGGGGGAGAGACCCAGTACTTC
TRBV29-1	.	TRBJ1-2	TRBD1	CSVGTGVGYGYTF	TGCAGCGTTGGTACAGGGGTGGGCTATGGCTACACCTTC
TRBV27	.	TRBJ2-7	TRBD1	CASSDRVRNEQYF	TGTGCCAGCAGTGACAGGGTCCGAAACGAGCAGTACTTC
TRBV5-1	.	TRBJ1-4	.	CASSLERGNNEKLFF	TGCGCCAGCAGCTTGGAGAGAGGGAATAATGAAAAACTGTTTTTT
TRBV30	.	TRBJ1-2	TRBD1	CAWSVKGRGDGYTF	TGTGCCTGGAGTGTAAAGGGCAGGGGGGATGGCTACACCTTC